This T cell receptor beta chain was captured in a study of CD8 T cell repertoires and HIV-1 epitope variants. Study at large: T cells were stimulated with Twenty-five Gag and Nef peptides separately.

With respect to this clone: Its antigen is as yet unknown.

Sequencing of TCR beta CDR3 used immunoSEQ survey depth. Measured with immunoSEQ multiplex PCR; TCRdb has only the in-frame clones, and not every one. The repertoire has over 6,000 clones, around two thirds of them found once; the top ten carry roughly 40%. This CDR3 spans 14 amino acids. Germline trimming cut 4 bases from V and 2 bases from J; bases unmatched to any gene: 5. Looked up from germline, CDR1 is MDHEN and CDR2 is SYDVKM. V and J are TRBV28 and TRBJ2-7, with 7 bases identical to TRBD1. This TCR derives from a male donor with HIV. Sample: cultured CD8+ T cells derived from PBMCs. The CDR3 DNA follows: TGTGCCAGCAGTTCCCGGACAGGTCCCTACGAGCAGTACTTC. Encoded protein: CASSSRTGPYEQYF. The variable domain in full, with the rest retrieved from reference TRBV28 and TRBJ2-7, is DVKVTQSSRYLVKRTGEKVFLECVQDMDHENMFWYRQDPGLGLRLIYFSYDVKMKEKGDIPEGYSVSREKKERFSLILESASTNQTSMYLCASSSRTGPYEQYFGPGTRLTVT.